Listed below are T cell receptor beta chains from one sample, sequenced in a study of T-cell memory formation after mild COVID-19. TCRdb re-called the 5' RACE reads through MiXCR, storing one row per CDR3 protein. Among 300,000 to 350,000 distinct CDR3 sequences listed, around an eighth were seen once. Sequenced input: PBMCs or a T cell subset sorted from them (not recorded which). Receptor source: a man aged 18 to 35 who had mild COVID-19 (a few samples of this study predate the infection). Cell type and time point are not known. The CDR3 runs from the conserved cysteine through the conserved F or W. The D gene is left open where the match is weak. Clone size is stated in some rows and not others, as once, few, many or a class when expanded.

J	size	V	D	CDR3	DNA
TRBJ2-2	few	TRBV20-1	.	CSAESGTHPWGELFF	TGCAGTGCGGAGTCCGGGACACACCCCTGGGGGGAGCTGTTTTTT
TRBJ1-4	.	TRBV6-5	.	CASSRPGTADTFF	TGTGCCAGCAGTCGACCAGGGACGGCGGATACGTTTTTT
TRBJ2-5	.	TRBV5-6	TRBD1	CASSLKTGGGQETQYF	TGTGCCAGCAGCTTGAAAACAGGGGGCGGCCAAGAGACCCAGTACTTC
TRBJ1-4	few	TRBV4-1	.	CASSQEVGGSWNEKLFF	TGCGCCAGCAGCCAAGAGGTGGGGGGTTCGTGGAATGAAAAACTGTTTTTT
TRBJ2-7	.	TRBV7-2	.	CASSVGLAPSEQYF	TGTGCCAGCAGCGTAGGTCTAGCCCCGTCCGAGCAGTACTTC
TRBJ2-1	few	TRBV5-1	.	CASSLLVAGEQFF	TGCGCCAGCAGCTTGTTGGTGGCGGGTGAGCAGTTCTTC
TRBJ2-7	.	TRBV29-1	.	CSAQGIMSGGSYEQYF	TGCAGCGCCCAAGGGATTATGTCCGGGGGTTCCTACGAGCAGTACTTC
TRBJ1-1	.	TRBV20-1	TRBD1	CSASYRGTEAFF	TGCAGTGCTTCATACAGGGGGACTGAAGCTTTCTTT
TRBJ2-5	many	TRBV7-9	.	CASSLPMGTQYF	TGTGCCAGCAGCTTGCCTATGGGGACCCAGTACTTC
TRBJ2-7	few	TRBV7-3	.	CASSLEAAKGSEQYF	TGTGCCAGCAGCTTAGAGGCGGCTAAGGGTTCCGAGCAGTACTTC
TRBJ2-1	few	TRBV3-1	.	CASSPTLGRMEQFF	TGTGCCAGCAGCCCTACCCTGGGGCGTATGGAGCAGTTCTTC
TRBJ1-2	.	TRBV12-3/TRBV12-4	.	CASSPAGGRGYGYTF	TGTGCCAGCAGCCCTGCGGGTGGTAGAGGCTATGGCTACACCTTC
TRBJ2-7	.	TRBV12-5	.	CASGSTPLLDSAYEQYF	TGTGCTAGTGGTTCCACCCCACTCCTAGACAGTGCCTACGAGCAGTACTTC
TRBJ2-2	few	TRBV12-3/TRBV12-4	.	CASTTDRNTGELFF	TGTGCCAGCACCACGGACAGAAACACCGGGGAGCTGTTTTTT
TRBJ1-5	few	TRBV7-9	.	CASSLVGGGINQPQHF	TGTGCCAGCAGCTTAGTCGGAGGGGGTATCAATCAGCCCCAGCATTTT
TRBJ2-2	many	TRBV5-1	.	CASSLAGIPGELFF	TGCGCCAGCAGCTTGGCTGGGATACCGGGGGAGCTGTTTTTT
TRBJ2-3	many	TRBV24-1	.	CATSDADPGHADTQYF	TGTGCCACCAGTGATGCGGACCCGGGGCACGCAGATACGCAGTATTTT
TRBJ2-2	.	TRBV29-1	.	CSVEVPVNTGELFF	TGCAGCGTTGAAGTCCCAGTTAACACCGGGGAGCTGTTTTTT